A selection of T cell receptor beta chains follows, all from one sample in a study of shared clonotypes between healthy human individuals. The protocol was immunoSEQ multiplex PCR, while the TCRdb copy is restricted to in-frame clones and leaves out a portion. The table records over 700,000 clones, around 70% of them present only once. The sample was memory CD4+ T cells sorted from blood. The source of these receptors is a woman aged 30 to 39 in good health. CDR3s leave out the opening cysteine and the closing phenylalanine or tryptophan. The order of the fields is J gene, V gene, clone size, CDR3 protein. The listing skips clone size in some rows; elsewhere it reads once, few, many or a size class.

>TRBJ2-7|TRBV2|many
ASRSLAGRTDEQY
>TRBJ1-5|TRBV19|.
ASSSDRRTRNQPQH
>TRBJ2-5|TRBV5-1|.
ASSLNPGAEETQY
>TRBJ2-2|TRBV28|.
ASREQGDTGELF
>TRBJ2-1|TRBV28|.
ASSLLTSGSGGEQF
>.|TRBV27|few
ASRKADSYEQY
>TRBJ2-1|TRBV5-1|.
ASSLGGGVTYNEQF
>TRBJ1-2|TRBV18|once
ASSPRVGGNYGYT
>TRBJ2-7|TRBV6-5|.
ASSRGARPYEQY
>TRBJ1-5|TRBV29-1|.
SVAEGLGGQPQH
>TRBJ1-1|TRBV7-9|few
ASSINTEAF
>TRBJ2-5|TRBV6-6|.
ASSSQGGDWETQY
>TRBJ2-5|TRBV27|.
ASGPTGAAETQY
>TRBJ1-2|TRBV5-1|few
ASSPDGGYGYT
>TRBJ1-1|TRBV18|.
ASSPQGARAEAF
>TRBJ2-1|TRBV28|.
ASSLSLEGGNEQF
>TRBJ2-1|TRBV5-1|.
ASSLAAGGDYNEQF
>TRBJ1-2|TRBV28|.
ASGLYQGTSDGYT
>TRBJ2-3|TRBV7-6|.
ASSLLAGGGTDTQY
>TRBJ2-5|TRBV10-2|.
ASTTVMGETQY
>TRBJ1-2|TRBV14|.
ASSQFQIKWGQYGYT
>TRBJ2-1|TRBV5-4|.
ASSLGLAGGVYNEQF
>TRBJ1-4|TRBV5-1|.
ASRVTGMLPTNEKLF
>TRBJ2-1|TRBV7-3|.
ASSPGTSVRNEQF
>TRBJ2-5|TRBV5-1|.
ASSYQDRPQETQY
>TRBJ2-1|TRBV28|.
ASSGARAGNEQF
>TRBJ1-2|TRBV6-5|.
ASRRTGNGYT
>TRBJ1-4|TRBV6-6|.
AAGRDLYEKLF
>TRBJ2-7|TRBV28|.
ASRRAAGEQY
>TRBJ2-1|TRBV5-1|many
ASSLSGTSGGSEQF